What follows is one TCR beta chain and its context. Its antigen is still unknown. No much larger clone is present one base from it, and per-base qualities are unavailable. Sequencer: Illumina HiSeq 1500. TCRdb handled the public reads itself, with Q25 trimming in fastp and clone calling in MiXCR, and kept productive beta chains. Duplicate CDR3 protein sequences are folded into a single record with the most common DNA and genes. The sample includes approximately 990,000 distinct CDR3 sequences, with around 30% observed a single time. The top ten clones comprise more than 12% of the sample. The entry originates in a study of T cell repertoires in cytomegalovirus infection (dated by TCRdb to the late 2010s). A note on the overall study: Alongside well-studied HLA-B-restricted epitopes, the peptide stimulations were aimed at recently identified HLA-C-restricted CMV epitopes, whose presentation resists viral immunomodulation. Donor HLA type was relevant to the analysis, because carriage of CMV infection together with the matching HLA type was indicated by public TCR beta signatures.

Findings and caveats that apply to the study as a whole: In the ex vivo response, HLA-C-restricted CMV-specific TCR beta clonotypes were dominant, and in two of eight donors the single most frequent clonotype came from this HLA-C-restricted group. In both this cohort and an independent roughly 400-donor cohort, the cumulative frequency of public TCR beta family members distinguished carriers of CMV infection plus the relevant HLA type.

Reading the label with the study, this specimen's treatment or condition is: in vitro stimulation with specific CMV peptide epitopes to enrich CMV-specific T cells. The cysteine opens and the phenylalanine closes a CDR3 of 15 amino acids. Only the CDR3 DNA is retained, 45 bases long and in frame from the first base. V is cut by 1 base and J by 4 bases, and the space between the germline ends is 13 bases. Looking up the germline V gene yields CDR1 MGHRA and CDR2 YSYEKL. Here the chain combines TRBV4-1 and TRBJ1-2; the D gene is perhaps TRBD1, on 5 matching bases. Specimen: cultured CD8+ T cells from PBMCs, collected from culture after CMV antigen stimulation. The clonotype was recovered from a human donor in good health (CMV status not recorded). Some clones in this sample may be carry-over from other donors' samples. The nucleotide sequence reads TGCGCCAGCAGCCAAGTCGAGGGAGGGGTCTATGGCTACACCTTC. This gives the protein CASSQVEGGVYGYTF.